The sequence of this TCR beta chain was determined in a study of shared clonotypes between healthy human individuals. The CDR3 has 15 residues. Trimming cost V 1 base and J 3 bases, with 13 bases left between them. Germline CDR1 and CDR2: SGHAT and FQNNGV. Sequenced by immunoSEQ multiplex PCR; TCRdb stores in-frame clones only, minus some. The sample lists over a million clones; approximately 96% were seen once. It was into CD45RA+ naive and CD45RA-negative memory subsets that the CD4+ cells were split. The receptor's source is a man aged 25 to 40 in good health. The sample taken for sequencing was naive CD4+ T cells sorted from blood. Indicated subset: CD45RA+ positively selected. The chain joins TRBV11-2 to TRBJ2-7; the D is unclear. This CDR3 reads CASSLGQAGDYEQYF. CDR3 sequence (DNA): TGTGCCAGCAGCTTAGGTCAGGCCGGAGACTACGAGCAGTACTTC.